This T cell receptor (beta chain) was captured in a study of blood T cells in healthy people across ages. Germline V gene data show CDR1 as SNHLY and CDR2 as FYNNEI. CDR3 length: 14 amino acids. It was with a sample-barcoded 5' primer and a J-beta primer mix that a second PCR of roughly 6 to 12 cycles was run. TCRdb reanalysed the 5' RACE reads using MiXCR and keeps one entry per CDR3 protein. Of more than 1,000,000 distinct CDR3 sequences detected, about 23% appear once; the ten largest clones hold around 0.75%. Isolation per sample recovered at least 6.5 million PBMCs. The sample holds one count of this clonotype. At one end the junction does not follow the germline gene, possibly because of a read error. In addition, the sample was reused for a study of T cells of mothers and their children. From that second work: Slightly higher but non-significant overlap marked related mother-child pairs versus unrelated pairs.

The chain combines TRBV2 with TRBJ2-1, with D perhaps TRBD1 (5 bases). Near its end, the DNA agrees better with TRBJ2-5, so the J call may be wrong. This TCR derives from a girl aged 2 to 9 in good health. The sequencing input was blood. The CDR3 nucleotides read TGTGCCAGCAGTGAACGACAGAGACAAGAGGCCCAGTACTTC. Translation gives CASSERQRQEAQYF.